This T cell receptor beta chain was found in a study of early T cells in non-severe SARS-CoV-2 infection. Study details: RNA in bulk from unsorted whole blood was sequenced, and chains were unpaired. Study results and caveats: Private and CD4 specificities were missed by VDJdb matching, which favored anti-spike CD8 responses.

This clonotype has at least ten counts. Its antigen remains unidentified. Attachment of unique molecular identifiers was made to individual cDNA molecules. One entry per CDR3 protein, called by TCRdb with MiXCR from the 5' RACE reads. The repertoire holds fewer than 85,000 distinct CDR3 sequences, about an eighth seen once, with 1.2% to 1.5% in the top ten. V dropped 5 bases and J dropped 5 bases, with 13 bases sitting between them. The germline V gene encodes CDR1 MNHNY and CDR2 SVGAGI (reference sequence). CDR3 size: 13 residues. Sequenced sample: whole blood. V gene TRBV6-6 combines with J gene TRBJ2-7; D uncertain. This receptor was taken from an adult who was a healthcare worker with PCR-confirmed SARS-CoV-2 infection or an uninfected control (not recorded which). This CDR3 reads CASSLHSGNEQYF. DNA for the CDR3: TGTGCCAGCAGTCTCCATTCTGGGAACGAGCAGTACTTC.